This T cell receptor beta chain was captured by sequencing in a study of T cell changes during pregnancy in multiple sclerosis. Data came from immunoSEQ multiplex PCR; TCRdb stores just in-frame clones and leaves some out. This sample has 95,000 to 110,000 clones, with 85% to 95% found just once. CDR3 length: 15 amino acids. V dropped 4 bases and J dropped 3; count of bases not matched to a gene: 4. CDR1 and CDR2 (germline): LGHNA, YNFKEQ. The chain employs TRBV4-2 and TRBJ1-1, with 11 bases fitting TRBD1. Sample: peripheral blood, taken in the third trimester of pregnancy. This receptor was taken from a female donor in good health, enrolled as a control in a pregnancy study. The CDR3 is CASSPGTGGDTEAFF. As DNA, the CDR3 is TGTGCCAGCAGCCCTGGGACAGGGGGTGACACTGAAGCTTTCTTT.